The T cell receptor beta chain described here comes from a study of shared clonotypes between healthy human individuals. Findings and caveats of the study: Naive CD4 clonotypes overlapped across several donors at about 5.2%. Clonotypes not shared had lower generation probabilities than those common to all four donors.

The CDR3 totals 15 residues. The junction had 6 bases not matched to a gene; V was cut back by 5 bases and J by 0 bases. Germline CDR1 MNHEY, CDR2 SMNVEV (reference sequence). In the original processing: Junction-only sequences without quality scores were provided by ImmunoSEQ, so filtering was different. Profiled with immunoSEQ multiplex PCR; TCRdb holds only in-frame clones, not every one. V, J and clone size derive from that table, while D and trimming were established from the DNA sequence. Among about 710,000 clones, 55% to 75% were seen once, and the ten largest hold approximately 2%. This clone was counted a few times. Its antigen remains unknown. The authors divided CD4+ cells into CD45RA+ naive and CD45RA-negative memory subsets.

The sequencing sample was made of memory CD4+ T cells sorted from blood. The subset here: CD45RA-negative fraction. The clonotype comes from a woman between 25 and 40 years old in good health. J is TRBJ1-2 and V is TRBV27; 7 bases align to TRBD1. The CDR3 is CASSPDRRANYGYTF. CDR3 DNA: TGTGCCAGCAGTCCGGACAGGCGAGCTAACTATGGCTACACCTTC.